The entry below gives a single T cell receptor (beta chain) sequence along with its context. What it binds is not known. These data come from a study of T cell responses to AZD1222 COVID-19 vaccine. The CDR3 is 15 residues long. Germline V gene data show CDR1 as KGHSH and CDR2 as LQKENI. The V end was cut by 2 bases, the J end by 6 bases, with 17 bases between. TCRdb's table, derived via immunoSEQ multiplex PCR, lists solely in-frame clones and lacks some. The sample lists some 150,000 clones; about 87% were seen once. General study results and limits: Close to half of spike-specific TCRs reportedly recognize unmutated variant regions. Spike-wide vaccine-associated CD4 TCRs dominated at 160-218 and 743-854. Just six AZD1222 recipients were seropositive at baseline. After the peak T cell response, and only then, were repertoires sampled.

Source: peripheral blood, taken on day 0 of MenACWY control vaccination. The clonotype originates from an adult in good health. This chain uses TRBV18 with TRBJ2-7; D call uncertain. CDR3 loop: CASSPSRPYRVEQYF. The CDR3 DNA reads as TGTGCCAGCTCACCAAGCCGTCCCTATCGGGTCGAGCAGTACTTC.